One and the same sample provided the 13 T cell receptor beta chains below, sequenced in a study of identifying expanded T cells in peripheral blood. This table comes from immunoSEQ multiplex PCR, and its TCRdb copy is limited to in-frame clones, with some not included. The sample has some 76,000 clones, roughly 90% seen once. The specimen sequenced was blood. These receptors were taken from a person between 18 and 70 years old in good health.

This sequence joins TRBV7-2 and TRBJ1-2, with 10 bases lining up with TRBD1. Germline V gene sequence: CDR1 SGHTA, CDR2 FQGNSA. This CDR3 has 16 residues. V shed 6 bases and J 4 bases; nucleotides not matched to a gene: 11. CDR3 sequence (DNA): TGTGCCAGCAGTCGGAGCGGGACAGGGGATGTCTATGGCTACACCTTC. It encodes CASSRSGTGDVYGYTF.

J is TRBJ1-2 and V is TRBV6-1, with D possibly being TRBD1 (5 bases). Germline CDR1 MNHNS, CDR2 SASEGT. V was trimmed by 0 bases and J by 2 bases, leaving 10 bases between them. This CDR3 contains 15 residues. The CDR3 spells CASSEARDGNYGYTF. Written as DNA, the CDR3 is TGTGCCAGCAGTGAAGCACGGGACGGAAACTATGGCTACACCTTC.

In its sample, this clone was seen once. CDR3 sequence reads: CASQRVGETQYF. CDR3 nucleotide sequence: TGTGCCAGCCAGAGGGTGGGGGAGACCCAGTACTTC. The chain links TRBV7-2 to TRBJ2-5; perhaps TRBD2 as D (5 bases). The CDR3 spans 12 residues. V was clipped by 8 bases and J by 5 bases, with 12 bases between them. Germline loops: CDR1 SGHTA, CDR2 FQGNSA.

This sequence joins TRBV4-3 and TRBJ2-3; weak D call: TRBD1 (6 bases). V shed 0 bases and J shed 0 bases, with 10 bases lying between them. Germline V gives CDR1 LGHNA, CDR2 YSLEER. The CDR3 contains 16 residues. CDR3 protein: CASSQDNRASTDTQYF. In DNA, the CDR3 is TGCGCCAGCAGCCAAGATAACAGGGCGAGCACAGATACGCAGTATTTT.

The V gene is TRBV4-2, the J gene TRBJ1-2; D not resolved. Germline-derived CDR1 and CDR2 are LGHNA and YNFKEQ. V lost 0 bases to trimming and J lost 8 bases, with 19 bases between them. This CDR3 contains 16 residues. The CDR3 here is CASSQDLVLAGRGYTF. In DNA, the CDR3 is TGTGCCAGCAGCCAAGATTTGGTCTTGGCAGGTCGAGGCTACACCTTC.

The rearrangement links TRBV7-2 to TRBJ1-1; D not certain. Trimming removed 4 bases at V and 0 bases at J, with 12 bases between. Germline V gene data show CDR1 as SGHTA and CDR2 as FQGNSA. This CDR3 spans 15 amino acids. CDR3: CASSWTVSMNTEAFF. CDR3 DNA sequence: TGTGCCAGCAGCTGGACCGTGTCAATGAACACTGAAGCTTTCTTT. The full variable domain, rest sourced from reference TRBV7-2 and TRBJ1-1, is GAGVSQSPSNKVTEKGKDVELRCDPISGHTALYWYRQSLGQGLEFLIYFQGNSAPDKSGLPSDRFSAERTGGSVSTLTIQRTQQEDSAVYLCASSWTVSMNTEAFFGQGTRLTVV.

This chain connects TRBV7-9 to TRBJ2-3, with 10 nucleotides matching TRBD1. The germline gives CDR1 SEHNR, CDR2 FQNEAQ (reference sequence). Trimming at V came to 5 bases and at J to 1 base, leaving 9 bases not matched to a gene. The CDR3 length is 17 residues. CDR3 residues: CASSLGQGVVGTDTQYF. The CDR3 coding sequence is TGTGCCAGCAGCCTTGGACAGGGGGTCGTAGGCACAGATACGCAGTATTTT.

The V call is TRBV2, the J call TRBJ2-1, with 9 nucleotides matching TRBD1. Germline V lookup: CDR1 SNHLY, CDR2 FYNNEI. V dropped 4 bases and J dropped 7; count of bases not matched to a gene: 8. This CDR3 comprises 15 residues. CDR3 nucleotide sequence: TGTGCCAGCAGTGGGCAGGGGACAGGGCGGAATGAGCAGTTCTTC. This codes for CASSGQGTGRNEQFF.

The gene calls are TRBV7-8 and TRBJ2-7; TRBD2 is a possible D gene (7 bases). The CDR3 is 16 amino acids. Germline values: CDR1 SGHVS, CDR2 FQNEAQ. Trimming took off 5 bases at V and 4 bases at J, with 21 bases between the two ends. DNA of the CDR3: TGTGCCAGCAGCCAGGCGGTCAGGGGAGGGTCTTACGAGCAGTACTTC. Translation gives CASSQAVRGGSYEQYF. Based on the CDR3 plus reference TRBV7-8 and TRBJ2-7, the full variable domain is GAGVSQSPRYKVAKRGQDVALRCDPISGHVSLFWYQQALGQGPEFLTYFQNEAQLDKSGLPSDRFFAERPEGSVSTLKIQRTQQEDSAVYLCASSQAVRGGSYEQYFGPGTRLTVT.

This clone was recorded once. The rearrangement links TRBV28 to TRBJ1-5, with a tentative D call TRBD1 (5 bases). This CDR3 is 15 amino acids long. Trimming stripped 3 bases from V and 5 bases from J, with 14 bases between. Per the germline V gene, CDR1 is MDHEN and CDR2 is SYDVKM. The CDR3 sequence is CASSLGQGSHQPQHF. CDR3 DNA sequence: TGTGCCAGCAGTTTGGGTCAGGGATCCCATCAGCCCCAGCATTTT.

This clone has just one count. An end of the junction does not agree with germline; a read error may underlie this. Other DNA sequences in this specimen translate into the identical CDR3. The genes are TRBV7-2 and TRBJ2-1, with 8 bases identical to TRBD2. The CDR3 length is 14 residues. CDR1 and CDR2 from the germline V gene are SGHTA and FQGNSA. The CDR3 here is CASSLYSAGGEQFF. The CDR3 DNA reads as TGCGCCAGCAGCTTATATTCTGCGGGGGGTGAGCAGTTCTTC. Full variable domain (outside the CDR3, taken from reference TRBV7-2 and TRBJ2-1): GAGVSQSPSNKVTEKGKDVELRCDPISGHTALYWYRQSLGQGLEFLIYFQGNSAPDKSGLPSDRFSAERTGGSVSTLTIQRTQQEDSAVYLCASSLYSAGGEQFFGPGTRLTVL.

V gene TRBV18 combines with J gene TRBJ1-5; perhaps TRBD1 as D (5 bases). This CDR3 comprises 16 residues. Trimming pared 2 bases from V and 0 bases from J, leaving 11 bases between. Germline CDR1 and CDR2: KGHSH and LQKENI. Written as DNA, the CDR3 is TGTGCCAGCTCACCAGCGGGGGGATCTAGCAATCAGCCCCAGCATTTT. Amino acid sequence: CASSPAGGSSNQPQHF.

This sequence joins TRBV7-2 and TRBJ1-1; perhaps TRBD1 as D (5 bases). The V gene lost 7 bases and the J gene lost 7 bases, with 16 bases spanning the gap. The CDR3 has 13 amino acids. In germline, CDR1 is SGHTA, CDR2 FQGNSA. The CDR3 nucleotides read TGTGCCAGCAACTCGATCCCGGGGGATGAAGCTTTCTTT. The encoded protein is CASNSIPGDEAFF.